The source of this TCR beta chain is a study of cytomegalovirus exposure and HLA in healthy donors. Study results and caveats: As was reported, the HLA-A and HLA-B alleles of most subjects were accurately predicted from TCR beta sequences.

This clone was seen more than once but under ten times. What it recognizes is unknown. Trimming cost V 5 bases and J 4 bases; bases outside gene matches: 12. The CDR3 has 18 amino acids. Germline CDR1 and CDR2: MDHEN and SYDVKM. PCR employed 60 Vbeta and 13 Jbeta primers. TCRdb's copy holds only in-frame clones and misses some; the assay was immunoSEQ multiplex PCR. The table records fewer than 200,000 clones, 82% of them present only once. The source of this sequence is a male donor in good health and CMV-seronegative. The sequenced sample was PBMCs. The chain employs TRBV28 and TRBJ1-3; 12 bases match TRBD1. CDR3 sequence (DNA): TGTGCCAGCAGTAACCCCCCGGGACAGGGGGCGCGGGGAAACACCATATATTTT. Its translation is CASSNPPGQGARGNTIYF.